This entry lists 22 T cell receptor beta chains sequenced from one sample in a study of OX40 agonist ivuxolimab in advanced cancers. The table came from immunoSEQ multiplex PCR; TCRdb's copy has only in-frame clones and leaves some out. The table includes over 15,000 clones, roughly nine tenths detected once. The sample consisted of CD4+ or CD8+ T cells sorted from blood, taken in a trial of the OX40 agonist ivuxolimab. The source of these receptors is an adult with an advanced solid tumor such as melanoma, head and neck, liver or kidney cancer.

The sample holds one count of this clone. CDR3 sequence: CASSLEGDSPNEQFF. The CDR3 nucleotides read TGTGCCAGCAGCTTAGAGGGGGACAGTCCCAATGAGCAGTTCTTC. The chain combines TRBV11-3 with TRBJ2-1, with 7 positions matching TRBD1. Germline-derived CDR1 and CDR2 are SGHNT and YENEEA. V dropped 0 bases and J dropped 6; count of bases not matched to a gene: 5. The CDR3 length is 15 residues.

The chain uses TRBV29-1 and TRBJ1-1, with D possibly matching TRBD1 (5 bases). Germline V gives CDR1 SQVTM, CDR2 ANQGSEA. V was shortened by 7 bases and J by 3 bases, with 12 bases between the two germline ends. CDR3 size: 12 residues. The CDR3, as DNA: TGCAGCGCAGACAGAGGGTACACTGAAGCTTTCTTT. It specifies CSADRGYTEAFF.

The rearrangement uses TRBV10-2 and TRBJ2-7; possible D gene TRBD2, 6 bases. V shed 0 bases and J shed 7 bases, with 10 bases lying between them. Germline V gene sequence: CDR1 WSHSY, CDR2 SAAADI. This CDR3 has 13 amino acids. The CDR3 region has the DNA TGCGCCAGCAGTGAGTCGGGAGGACTTGAGCAGTACTTC. Encoded protein: CASSESGGLEQYF.

The V gene is TRBV7-8, the J gene TRBJ1-4; D call uncertain. From germline, CDR1 is SGHVS and CDR2 FQNEAQ. Trimming stripped 3 bases from V and 2 bases from J, with 7 bases between. This CDR3 spans 14 amino acids. CDR3 region: CASSLAETNEKLFF. The DNA for the CDR3 is TGTGCCAGCAGCTTGGCAGAGACTAATGAAAAACTGTTTTTT.

This clone was counted once. The chain uses TRBV5-6 and TRBJ1-1, with a weak D call TRBD1 (6 bases). With 1 base removed from V and 0 bases from J, the gap between germline ends came to 13 bases. The germline V gene has CDR1 SGHDT and CDR2 YYEEEE. The CDR3 is 16 amino acids. In DNA, the CDR3 is TGTGCCAGCAGCTTGTACCTCGGGACAATGAACACTGAAGCTTTCTTT. This codes for CASSLYLGTMNTEAFF.

The rearrangement joins TRBV9 to TRBJ2-7; 8 nucleotides match TRBD1. The germline V gene encodes CDR1 SGDLS and CDR2 YYNGEE. The ends lost 4 bases at V and 4 bases at J; junction bases unmatched: 10. CDR3 size: 15 residues. Written as DNA, the CDR3 is TGTGCCAGCAGCCGACAGGCAGGGGGCTTTTACGAGCAGTACTTC. It codes for CASSRQAGGFYEQYF.

This chain uses TRBV18 with TRBJ2-7; 7 bases map to TRBD1. J gave up 7 bases and V 0 bases, and 15 bases lay outside the gene matches. Per the germline V gene, CDR1 is KGHSH and CDR2 is LQKENI. The CDR3 spans 17 residues. The CDR3 reads CASSPPEAGGYRSEQYF. The CDR3 DNA is TGTGCCAGCTCACCACCGGAGGCAGGGGGTTACCGTTCGGAGCAGTACTTC.

The chain uses TRBV9 and TRBJ1-1; D unresolved. CDR3 length: 14 amino acids. The V end lost 4 bases, the J end lost 5 bases, and 15 bases lay between the germline ends. Germline assignment: CDR1 SGDLS and CDR2 YYNGEE. The CDR3 spells CASSPQISLTEAFF. CDR3 nucleotide sequence: TGTGCCAGCAGCCCACAAATATCCTTGACTGAAGCTTTCTTT.

The V gene is TRBV11-1, the J gene TRBJ2-2; perhaps TRBD1 as D (6 bases). CDR3 length equals 14 residues. The germline V gene encodes CDR1 SGHAT and CDR2 FQDESV (reference sequence). Trimming pared 5 bases from V and 7 bases from J, leaving 14 bases between. CDR3 residues: CASSASGVGGELFF. CDR3 sequence (DNA): TGTGCCAGCAGCGCGTCAGGGGTGGGCGGGGAGCTGTTTTTT.

This clone was detected only once. The chain combines TRBV4-1 with TRBJ1-1; no reliable D call. Germline V gives CDR1 MGHRA, CDR2 YSYEKL. Trimming removed 4 bases at V and 4 bases at J, with 22 bases between. The CDR3 extends over 17 amino acids. CDR3 bases: TGCGCCAGCAGCCCCCCTTGGCCCCCCCGGACCAGCACTGAAGCTTTCTTT. This gives the protein CASSPPWPPRTSTEAFF.

J is TRBJ1-4 and V is TRBV6-6, with 9 bases aligning to TRBD1. After removal of 4 bases from V and 8 bases from J, the junction contained 8 bases not matched to a gene. Germline lookup yields CDR1 MNHNY and CDR2 SVGAGI (reference sequence). The CDR3 is 15 residues long. The CDR3 DNA reads as TGTGCCAGCAGTTCCGCGGGACAGGGTAGGGAAAAACTGTTTTTT. It is translated as CASSSAGQGREKLFF.

The chain joins TRBV11-3 to TRBJ2-2; D is uncertain. Germline V gene data show CDR1 as SGHNT and CDR2 as YENEEA. The CDR3 runs to 15 residues. Trimming removed 3 bases at V and 1 base at J, with 9 bases between. The chain's CDR3 is CASSFRTRNTGELFF. In DNA form, the CDR3 reads TGTGCCAGCAGCTTCCGAACACGGAACACCGGGGAGCTGTTTTTT.

The chain uses TRBV5-8 and TRBJ2-3; 10 nucleotides agree with TRBD2. Trimming removed 9 bases from V and 1 base from J; junction bases left unmatched: 8. Germline CDR1 and CDR2: SGHTS and YDEGEE. The CDR3 loop spans 15 amino acids. The CDR3 nucleotides read TGTGCCACCGGAATCGGACTAGCGGGCACAGATACGCAGTATTTT. Translating gives CATGIGLAGTDTQYF.

The chain combines TRBV2 with TRBJ2-5, with a possible D match to TRBD2 (7 bases). CDR3 length equals 14 residues. Germline values: CDR1 SNHLY, CDR2 FYNNEI. The V gene lost 7 bases and the J gene lost 5 bases, with 17 bases spanning the gap. The CDR3 nucleotides are TGTGCCAGCACCCGCGCCAGGGGAGGGGAGACCCAGTACTTC. Residues: CASTRARGGETQYF.

This clone was seen a few times. The chain is built from TRBV27 and TRBJ2-1; 8 bases are a match to TRBD2. The junction had 0 bases not matched to a gene; V was cut back by 5 bases and J by 6 bases. Germline V gene sequence: CDR1 MNHEY, CDR2 SMNVEV (reference sequence). The CDR3 spans 12 residues. CDR3 bases: TGTGCCAGCAGTGGGACTAGCAATGAGCAGTTCTTC. This translates into CASSGTSNEQFF.

J is TRBJ2-7 and V is TRBV19; 10 bases map to TRBD1. The length of the CDR3 is 16 residues. Germline trimming cut 3 bases from V and 5 bases from J; bases unmatched to any gene: 10. Germline CDR1 is LNHDA and CDR2 is SQIVND (reference sequence). This CDR3 reads CASSISTGQGSHEQYF. Here the CDR3 DNA reads TGTGCCAGTAGTATTTCCACGGGACAGGGGTCCCACGAGCAGTACTTC.

V gene TRBV4-1 combines with J gene TRBJ1-5, with 7 nucleotides matching TRBD1. J was trimmed by 5 bases and V by 0 bases; bases with no gene match: 7. The CDR3 has 16 amino acids. Per the germline V gene, CDR1 is MGHRA and CDR2 is YSYEKL. CDR3 nucleotide sequence: TGCGCCAGCAGCCAAGATGAGGGGGCCGAGTATCAGCCCCAGCATTTT. It codes for CASSQDEGAEYQPQHF.

This clone appeared a single time. The chain combines TRBV2 with TRBJ2-7; the match to TRBD1 covers 11 bases. The J segment lost 0 bases and the V segment lost 3 bases, leaving 1 base of the junction unmatched. Germline values: CDR1 SNHLY, CDR2 FYNNEI. The length of the CDR3 is 15 residues. CDR3 coding DNA: TGTGCCAGCAGTGACGGGACAGGGGGCTCCTACGAGCAGTACTTC. It encodes CASSDGTGGSYEQYF.

The CDR3 is CASSLIRTGGTPYGYTF. The CDR3 DNA is TGTGCCAGCAGCTTGATTCGAACAGGGGGAACGCCCTATGGCTACACCTTC. The chain employs TRBV5-5 and TRBJ1-2; 8 bases map to TRBD1. Losses at the gene ends were 1 base for V and 4 bases for J; bases not matched to a gene: 12. The germline CDR1 and CDR2 sequences are SGHKS and YYEKEE (reference sequence). The CDR3 runs to 17 residues. The variable domain in full, completed from reference TRBV5-5 and TRBJ1-2, reads DAGVTQSPTHLIKTRGQQVTLRCSPISGHKSVSWYQQVLGQGPQFIFQYYEKEERGRGNFPDRFSARQFPNYSSELNVNALLLGDSALYLCASSLIRTGGTPYGYTFGSGTRLTVV.

This clone is a singleton in its sample. The rearrangement uses TRBV6-5 and TRBJ2-1; 7 bases fit TRBD2. The CDR3 totals 15 residues. The germline V gene has CDR1 MNHEY and CDR2 SVGAGI. Germline trimming cut 7 bases from V and 3 bases from J; bases unmatched to any gene: 9. The CDR3 here is CASNPGTGGYNEQFF. The CDR3 nucleotides read TGTGCCAGCAACCCCGGGACGGGAGGCTACAATGAGCAGTTCTTC.

J is TRBJ1-5 and V is TRBV19; D call uncertain. Trimming left V 3 bases short and J 1 base short, with 10 bases between. Germline assignment: CDR1 LNHDA and CDR2 SQIVND (reference sequence). The CDR3 extends over 15 amino acids. For the CDR3, the DNA is TGTGCCAGTAGTATTGAGGGAAGGAGCAATCAGCCCCAGCATTTT. Translated: CASSIEGRSNQPQHF.

This chain links TRBV5-4 with TRBJ1-1; D gene unclear. Trimming left V 0 bases short and J 5 bases short, with 11 bases between. The germline gives CDR1 SGHNT, CDR2 YYREEE (reference sequence). The CDR3 is 14 residues long. This chain's CDR3 is CASSLADTLTEAFF. CDR3 DNA sequence: TGTGCCAGCAGCTTGGCCGATACTTTGACTGAAGCTTTCTTT.